The clone carrying this T cell receptor (beta chain) was counted only a few times. Its antigen is not identified. Indicated treatment: oral pan-JAK inhibitor, 5-10 mg twice daily. This entry belongs to a study of CD8+ T cells in alopecia areata. Study information: Twice daily, treated patients received 5 to 10 mg of oral tofacitinib. Dosing with tofacitinib proceeded for 6 to 18 months, followed by 6 months off drug. Overall study results and limits: TCR sharing was clearer in mice than between patients, perhaps partly owing to patient HLA diversity.

cDNA prepared by RNA extraction and subsequent reverse transcription served as the template for sequencing. Assay: immunoSEQ multiplex PCR; the TCRdb copy retains only in-frame clones and omits some. The sample shows 150,000 or so clones, around half of them seen only once. V lost 3 bases, J lost 6 bases, and 3 bases lay in between. This CDR3 has 11 residues. Germline CDR1 is SGHDN and CDR2 is FVKESK. The rearrangement uses TRBV14 and TRBJ2-1, with D hard to call. The receptor was derived from a human donor with alopecia areata. The specimen was CD8+ T cells sorted from blood, collected at week 4, from a patient treated with tofacitinib. Written as DNA, the CDR3 is TGTGCCAGCAGCCAGGGCAATGAGCAGTTCTTC. Its protein is CASSQGNEQFF.